This TCR beta chain derives from a study of blood T cell repertoires in COVID-19. Background on the study: COVID-19 samples collected from the United States, Italy and Spain covered acute and convalescent phases.

Germline CDR1 is LGHNT and CDR2 is FRNRAP. The CDR3 sequence is 14 residues long. With 6 bases clipped from V and 5 bases from J, the junction kept 8 bases outside the gene matches. The assay was immunoSEQ multiplex PCR, and TCRdb's table has in-frame clones only and misses some. The profile covers under 200,000 clones, with 70% to 90% appearing a single time and 2.5% taken by the ten largest. The sample was peripheral blood. This chain uses TRBV12-5 with TRBJ2-5; TRBD2 matches at 8 bases. The sequence came from a man aged 40-50 years with active or convalescent COVID-19. The CDR3 DNA is TGTGCTAGTGGGTCCGGGGGGGGATTGGAGACCCAGTACTTC. Translating it yields CASGSGGGLETQYF. Full variable domain (rest looked up from reference TRBV12-5 and TRBJ2-5): DARVTQTPRHKVTEMGQEVTMRCQPILGHNTVFWYRQTMMQGLELLAYFRNRAPLDDSGMPKDRFSAEMPDATLATLKIQPSEPRDSAVYFCASGSGGGLETQYFGPGTRLLVL.